This paragraph reports one T cell receptor beta chain. Germline-derived CDR1 and CDR2 are SQVTM and ANQGSEA. The CDR3 covers 12 residues. V lost 4 bases to trimming and J lost 6 bases, with 12 bases between them. The sample comes from a study of blood T cell repertoires in COVID-19. As originally analysed: By means of reference gene primer amplification, nucleated cell counts were estimated. Produced via immunoSEQ multiplex PCR; TCRdb's table is partial and in-frame only. V, J and clone size were drawn from that table, and D and trimming were deduced from the DNA. This table holds about 120,000 clones, about 74% found once.

This sequence originates from a human donor in a cohort sampled during active COVID-19. The J gene is TRBJ1-2, the V gene TRBV29-1; no definite D call. Sequencing was done on a sample of peripheral blood. CDR3 bases: TGCAGCGTTGTCACAAAGGCGGATGGCTACACCTTC. It specifies CSVVTKADGYTF.